This TCR beta chain was observed in a study of glioma-infiltrating T cells. Looking at the study overall: WHO grade II oligodendrogliomas or astrocytomas, plus non-recurrent WHO grade IV glioblastomas, were sampled. Blood libraries targeted about 4- to 11-fold coverage of about 900,000 T cells. Regarding the study as a whole: Very few CDR3 sequences were shared between tissue and blood. A blood CDR3 motif signature was depleted in highly divergent patients.

Amplification of TCR alpha and beta CDR3 regions from RNA used iRepertoire nested multiplex PCR. Via MiXCR, TCRdb re-called the multiplex PCR reads, giving one row per CDR3 protein. The sample shows 300,000 to 400,000 distinct CDR3 sequences, about two fifths of them seen only once. The CDR3 loop spans 15 amino acids. CDR1 and CDR2 from the germline V gene are MNHEY and SVGEGT. With respect to this clonotype: The target antigen is unknown. A read error may explain this, as a much larger clone is one base away.

The sample taken for sequencing was glioma tissue, nonneoplastic brain tissue, or PBMCs (not recorded which). The chain links TRBV6-2 or TRBV6-3 to TRBJ2-1, with D unclear. This TCR was sampled from a human donor with low-grade glioma or glioblastoma, undergoing nonglioma brain surgery, or in good health (not recorded which). The CDR3 DNA follows: TGTGCCAGCAGTTACCTGGTAAGCTCCTACAATGAGAAGTTCTTC. Translation gives CASSYLVSSYNEKFF.